These 27 T cell receptor beta chains were all obtained from the same sample, sequenced in a study of blood T cell repertoires in COVID-19. Libraries were prepared by immunoSEQ multiplex PCR; TCRdb keeps only in-frame clonotypes and omits some of them. The profile covers about 200,000 clones, with roughly nine tenths appearing a single time and under 0.9% taken by the ten largest. Sequenced sample: peripheral blood. The receptors derive from a man aged 35 to 55 with acute or convalescent COVID-19.

The chain combines TRBV30 with TRBJ1-2, with 7 bases fitting TRBD1. The CDR3 runs 14 residues. Germline V lookup: CDR1 GTSNPN, CDR2 SVGIG (reference sequence). With 0 bases clipped from V and 4 bases from J, the junction kept 5 bases outside the gene matches. The CDR3 spells CAWSVRGLGYGYTF. CDR3 nucleotides: TGTGCCTGGAGTGTAAGGGGGCTTGGCTATGGCTACACCTTC.

The rearrangement joins TRBV5-1 to TRBJ1-3; no clear D. The V gene lost 0 bases and the J gene lost 8 bases, with 9 bases spanning the gap. The CDR3 has 13 residues. The germline V gene has CDR1 SGHRS and CDR2 YFSETQ. The CDR3 region has the DNA TGCGCCAGCAGCTTGGCCGGGGAGGACACCATATATTTT. This codes for CASSLAGEDTIYF. Drawing the rest from reference TRBV5-1 and TRBJ1-3, the complete variable domain is KAGVTQTPRYLIKTRGQQVTLSCSPISGHRSVSWYQQTPGQGLQFLFEYFSETQRNKGNFPGRFSGRQFSNSRSEMNVSTLELGDSALYLCASSLAGEDTIYFGEGSWLTVV.

The V gene is TRBV28, the J gene TRBJ2-7; 11 bases map to TRBD1. The CDR3 totals 17 residues. V was pared by 5 bases and J by 3 bases, with 12 bases of the junction left unmatched. Germline loops: CDR1 MDHEN, CDR2 SYDVKM. Written as DNA, the CDR3 is TGTGCCAGCAGTCCGCCGGGACAGGGGGTATTCCTCTACGAGCAGTACTTC. It is translated as CASSPPGQGVFLYEQYF.

On this clone: The sample carries other DNA sequences with the same CDR3. The rearrangement links TRBV6-5 to TRBJ1-1, with D tentatively TRBD1 (5 bases). V was clipped by 4 bases and J by 1 base, with 10 bases between them. The germline CDR1 and CDR2 sequences are MNHEY and SVGAGI. The CDR3 totals 14 residues. The CDR3 coding sequence is TGTGCCAGCAGTTTACGAGGACAGAACACTGAAGCTTTCTTT. Protein: CASSLRGQNTEAFF.

The chain carries TRBV6-2 or TRBV6-3 and TRBJ2-5; D possibly corresponds to TRBD1 (5 bases). Looked up from germline, CDR1 is MNHEY and CDR2 is SVGEGT. The CDR3 extends over 13 amino acids. Trimming stripped 6 bases from V and 2 bases from J, with 10 bases between. The CDR3 protein is CASRYAGQETQYF. CDR3 coding DNA: TGTGCCAGCAGGTACGCAGGGCAAGAGACCCAGTACTTC.

This rearrangement joins TRBV30 to TRBJ1-1; 7 positions match TRBD1. J lost 3 bases, V lost 4 bases, and 8 bases had no gene match. CDR3 length: 14 residues. Germline V gives CDR1 GTSNPN, CDR2 SVGIG (reference sequence). In nucleotides, the CDR3 is TGTGCCTGGACAAACGGCCAGGGGGACACTGAAGCTTTCTTT. This sequence encodes CAWTNGQGDTEAFF.

The chain combines TRBV9 with TRBJ2-7, with 7 nucleotides matching TRBD2. Germline CDR1 reads SGDLS; CDR2 reads YYNGEE. The length of the CDR3 is 14 residues. Germline trimming cut 2 bases from V and 5 bases from J; bases unmatched to any gene: 7. CDR3 coding DNA: TGTGCCAGCAGCGTCGGACTAGTATTTGACGAGCAGTACTTC. It translates to CASSVGLVFDEQYF. Full variable domain (outside the CDR3, taken from reference TRBV9 and TRBJ2-7): DSGVTQTPKHLITATGQRVTLRCSPRSGDLSVYWYQQSLDQGLQFLIQYYNGEERAKGNILERFSAQQFPDLHSELNLSSLELGDSALYFCASSVGLVFDEQYFGPGTRLTVT.

The genes are TRBV18 and TRBJ2-5, with 12 nucleotides matching TRBD2. The CDR3 has 17 amino acids. With V trimmed by 2 bases and J by 7 bases, 11 bases remained unmatched. Per the germline V gene, CDR1 is KGHSH and CDR2 is LQKENI. The CDR3 DNA reads as TGTGCCAGCTCACCAAACCTAGCGGGAGGGCCAGAGGTGACCCAGTACTTC. Translating gives CASSPNLAGGPEVTQYF.

In its sample, this clone was seen once. The chain is built from TRBV7-9 and TRBJ1-5; TRBD1 is a possible D gene (5 bases). The V end lost 5 bases, the J end lost 5 bases, and 13 bases lay between the germline ends. In germline, CDR1 is SEHNR, CDR2 FQNEAQ (reference sequence). The CDR3 is 14 amino acids. This CDR3 is CASSDAGYYQPQHF. The CDR3 nucleotides are TGTGCCAGCAGCGACGCAGGGTATTATCAGCCCCAGCATTTT.

Remarks on this clone: Within the sample, other DNA sequences also encode this same CDR3. The chain links TRBV12-3 or TRBV12-4 to TRBJ2-5; TRBD1 matches at 10 bases. V was clipped by 4 bases and J by 4 bases; unmatched bases: 0. The CDR3 contains 13 residues. CDR3 amino acids: CASSWTGGETQYF. The CDR3 region has the DNA TGTGCCAGCAGTTGGACAGGGGGAGAGACCCAGTACTTC.

This chain links TRBV6-2 or TRBV6-3 with TRBJ2-7; D not resolved. Trimming shortened V by 0 bases and J by 2 bases, and 8 bases separated the two germline ends. Germline V CDR1 and CDR2: MNHEY, SVGEGT. This CDR3 is built from 14 residues. CDR3 sequence reads: CASSYSRTTYEQYF. CDR3 nucleotides: TGTGCCAGCAGTTACTCCAGAACAACCTACGAGCAGTACTTC.

The rearrangement joins TRBV27 to TRBJ1-4; 10 bases are a match to TRBD1. V lost 4 bases, J lost 10 bases, and 15 bases stayed unmatched. Germline CDR1 MNHEY, CDR2 SMNVEV (reference sequence). CDR3 length: 17 amino acids. DNA of the CDR3: TGTGCCAGCAGTTCCCCATCCCGGACAGGGGGAAGGTCAAAACTGTTTTTT. It translates to CASSSPSRTGGRSKLFF. Variable domain in full (rest from reference TRBV27 and TRBJ1-4): EAQVTQNPRYLITVTGKKLTVTCSQNMNHEYMSWYRQDPGLGLRQIYYSMNVEVTDKGDVPEGYKVSRKEKRNFPLILESPSPNQTSLYFCASSSPSRTGGRSKLFFGSGTQLSVL.

The chain has TRBV19 and TRBJ1-2; tentative D call: TRBD1 (6 bases). The CDR3 covers 14 residues. With 7 bases removed from V and 4 bases from J, the gap between germline ends came to 16 bases. Germline V gene lookup returns CDR1 LNHDA and CDR2 SQIVND (reference sequence). The CDR3, as DNA: TGTGCCAGTATTAATCCGGACAGCTTCTATGGCTACACCTTC. Translating gives CASINPDSFYGYTF. Together with reference TRBV19 and TRBJ1-2, the CDR3 gives the full variable domain: DGGITQSPKYLFRKEGQNVTLSCEQNLNHDAMYWYRQDPGQGLRLIYYSQIVNDFQKGDIAEGYSVSREKKESFPLTVTSAQKNPTAFYLCASINPDSFYGYTFGSGTRLTVV.

CDR3 in DNA: TGCAGCGTTGAAGTAGGCGGCCCGAACTATGGCTACACCTTC. Its protein product is CSVEVGGPNYGYTF. This sequence joins TRBV29-1 and TRBJ1-2; D unresolved. Trimming stripped 1 base from V and 2 bases from J, with 11 bases between. CDR1 is SQVTM and CDR2 is ANQGSEA in the germline V gene. The CDR3 length is 14 residues.

This chain connects TRBV27 to TRBJ2-5, with 10 bases matching TRBD2. Germline lookup yields CDR1 MNHEY and CDR2 SMNVEV (reference sequence). CDR3 length equals 16 residues. Trimming at V came to 3 bases and at J to 3 bases, leaving 7 bases not matched to a gene. The CDR3 DNA sequence: TGTGCCAGCAGTTTCGGCACTAGCGGGGCCAAAGAGACCCAGTACTTC. Amino acid sequence: CASSFGTSGAKETQYF.

This clone is a singleton in its sample. This sequence joins TRBV6-6 and TRBJ1-2, with 8 positions matching TRBD1. CDR3 size: 14 residues. The junction had 4 bases not matched to a gene; V was cut back by 2 bases and J by 5 bases. Germline CDR1 and CDR2: MNHNY and SVGAGI (reference sequence). CDR3 sequence (DNA): TGTGCCAGCAGTTACGGACAGGGCCTATATGGCTACACCTTC. Amino acids: CASSYGQGLYGYTF.

DNA of the CDR3: TGTGCCAGCAGTACCCCTCCTATGAACACTGAAGCTTTCTTT. It codes for CASSTPPMNTEAFF. The chain has TRBV27 and TRBJ1-1, with D unclear. The CDR3 loop spans 14 amino acids. The V gene lost 5 bases and the J gene lost 0 bases, with 10 bases spanning the gap. Germline V gene sequence: CDR1 MNHEY, CDR2 SMNVEV (reference sequence).

The genes are TRBV9 and TRBJ2-1; the D gene is possibly TRBD2 (5 bases). This CDR3 region has 13 residues. CDR1 is SGDLS, CDR2 YYNGEE, per germline. With 6 bases removed from V and 9 bases from J, the gap between germline ends came to 16 bases. The CDR3 region has the DNA TGTGCCAGCACAGGACTCCCTGCTGGTGAGCAGTTCTTC. This translates into CASTGLPAGEQFF.

The rearrangement joins TRBV11-2 to TRBJ2-6; tentatively, D is TRBD1 (6 bases). Germline CDR1 and CDR2: SGHAT and FQNNGV. The CDR3 has 15 residues. The V end was cut by 7 bases, the J end by 2 bases, with 12 bases between. CDR3 amino acids: CASTEGDPGANVLTF. The CDR3 DNA follows: TGTGCCAGCACCGAGGGGGACCCTGGGGCCAACGTCCTGACTTTC.

The chain couples TRBV5-1 to TRBJ1-3; 10 nucleotides align to TRBD1. Germline loops: CDR1 SGHRS, CDR2 YFSETQ. V was pared by 0 bases and J by 8 bases, with 2 bases of the junction left unmatched. CDR3 length: 14 amino acids. The chain's CDR3 is CASSLGQGADTIYF. The CDR3 region has the DNA TGCGCCAGCAGCTTGGGACAGGGGGCAGACACCATATATTTT.

The chain couples TRBV18 to TRBJ2-7; D gene uncertain. Trimming removed 0 bases at V and 2 bases at J, with 11 bases between. The CDR3 totals 15 residues. Germline assignment: CDR1 KGHSH and CDR2 LQKENI. The CDR3 coding sequence is TGTGCCAGCTCACCACCTTTGGCAGGTACCTACGAGCAGTACTTC. This sequence encodes CASSPPLAGTYEQYF.

V gene TRBV14 combines with J gene TRBJ2-1; tentative D call: TRBD2 (6 bases). CDR3 length equals 15 residues. V shed 4 bases and J shed 7 bases, with 17 bases lying between them. Germline CDR1 is SGHDN and CDR2 is FVKESK. The CDR3 DNA reads TGTGCCAGCAGCCTCGAGCGGGCGCCACGGAATGAGCAGTTCTTC. It is translated as CASSLERAPRNEQFF.

This clone came up a few times. In DNA, the CDR3 is TGTGCCAGTCGGGGGGCGGGGATAGGGGAGCAGTACTTC. Protein sequence: CASRGAGIGEQYF. The J gene is TRBJ2-7, the V gene TRBV19; the D gene is possibly TRBD2 (7 bases). Looked up from germline, CDR1 is LNHDA and CDR2 is SQIVND (reference sequence). V lost 8 bases to trimming and J lost 7 bases, with 18 bases between them. The CDR3 covers 13 residues. Combining the CDR3 with reference TRBV19 and TRBJ2-7 gives the whole variable domain DGGITQSPKYLFRKEGQNVTLSCEQNLNHDAMYWYRQDPGQGLRLIYYSQIVNDFQKGDIAEGYSVSREKKESFPLTVTSAQKNPTAFYLCASRGAGIGEQYFGPGTRLTVT.

This chain connects TRBV7-6 to TRBJ2-7; the match to TRBD2 covers 10 bases. Trimming removed 5 bases from V and 5 bases from J; junction bases left unmatched: 24. From germline, CDR1 is SGHVS and CDR2 FNYEAQ. This CDR3 is built from 20 residues. This CDR3 reads CASSAGGLGLAGEFLHEQYF. CDR3 nucleotide sequence: TGTGCCAGCAGCGCAGGGGGCTTGGGGCTAGCGGGAGAATTTCTCCACGAGCAGTACTTC.

This clone was counted once. This chain connects TRBV7-2 to TRBJ1-1; D possibly corresponds to TRBD1 (5 bases). This CDR3 contains 16 residues. Looked up from germline, CDR1 is SGHTA and CDR2 is FQGNSA. Trimming removed 0 bases at V and 0 bases at J, with 11 bases between. CDR3 nucleotides: TGTGCCAGCAGCTTAGCGGTGGAGACAGTGAACACTGAAGCTTTCTTT. The encoded protein is CASSLAVETVNTEAFF.

The chain combines TRBV4-2 with TRBJ1-2; no firm D call. The CDR3 is made up of 13 amino acids. Germline V gene data show CDR1 as LGHNA and CDR2 as YNFKEQ. Trimming removed 0 bases from V and 3 bases from J, with 5 bases in between. The CDR3 nucleotides are TGTGCCAGCAGCCAAGATGACTACTATGGCTACACCTTC. Amino acid sequence: CASSQDDYYGYTF.

The chain links TRBV24-1 to TRBJ2-6, with D maybe TRBD1 (5 bases). The CDR3 has 18 amino acids. Germline lookup yields CDR1 KGHDR and CDR2 SFDVKD. Trimming shortened V by 4 bases and J by 0 bases, and 15 bases separated the two germline ends. In DNA form, the CDR3 reads TGTGCCACCAGTGACCCTGACAGCTTTTCCTCTGGGGCCAACGTCCTGACTTTC. Its protein product is CATSDPDSFSSGANVLTF.